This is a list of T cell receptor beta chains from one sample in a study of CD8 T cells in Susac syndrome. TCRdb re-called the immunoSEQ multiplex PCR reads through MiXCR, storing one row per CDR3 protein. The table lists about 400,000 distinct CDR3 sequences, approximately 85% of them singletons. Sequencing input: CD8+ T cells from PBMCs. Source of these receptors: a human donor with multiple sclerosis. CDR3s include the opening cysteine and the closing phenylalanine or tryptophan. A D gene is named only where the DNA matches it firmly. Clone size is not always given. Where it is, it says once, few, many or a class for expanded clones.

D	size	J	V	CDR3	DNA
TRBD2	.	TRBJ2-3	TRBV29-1	CSVEEGLAASTDTQYF	TGCAGCGTTGAAGAAGGACTAGCGGCTAGCACAGATACGCAGTATTTT
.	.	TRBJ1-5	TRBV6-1	CASTPTGGAGNQPQHF	TGTGCCAGCACCCCCACGGGGGGGGCGGGCAATCAGCCCCAGCATTTT
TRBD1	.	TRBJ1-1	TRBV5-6	CASSITGDMNTEAFF	TGTGCCAGCAGCATTACAGGGGACATGAACACTGAAGCTTTCTTT
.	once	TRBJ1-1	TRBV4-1	CASSLTDSPNTEAFF	TGCGCCAGCAGCCTAACGGACAGTCCCAACACTGAAGCTTTCTTT
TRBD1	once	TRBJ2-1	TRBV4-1	CASSQTGVNHNNEQFF	TGCGCCAGCAGCCAGACAGGGGTAAATCATAACAATGAGCAGTTCTTC
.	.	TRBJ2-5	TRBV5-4	CASILTGQGDQETQYF	TGTGCCAGCATATTAACGGGGCAGGGTGACCAAGAGACCCAGTACTTC
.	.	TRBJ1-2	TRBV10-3	CAISETGPNYGYTF	TGTGCCATCAGTGAGACAGGGCCGAACTATGGCTACACCTTC
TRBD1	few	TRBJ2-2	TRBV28	CASSLNRGTGELFF	TGTGCCAGCAGTCTTAACAGGGGCACCGGGGAGCTGTTTTTT
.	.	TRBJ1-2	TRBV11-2	CASSLVGGYGDGYTF	TGTGCCAGCAGCTTAGTGGGGGGATACGGGGATGGCTACACCTTC
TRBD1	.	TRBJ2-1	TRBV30	CAWSFRLIGTAYNEQFF	TGTGCCTGGAGTTTCAGGCTCATAGGGACAGCTTACAATGAGCAGTTCTTC
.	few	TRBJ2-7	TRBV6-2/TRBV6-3	CASSYENSVYEQYF	TGTGCCAGCAGTTACGAGAATTCTGTCTACGAGCAGTACTTC